This paragraph covers one T cell receptor (beta chain) sequence. Its antigen specificity is not known. Base qualities are not provided; no much larger clone lies one nucleotide away. The immunoSEQ assay was applied to genomic DNA for TCRB CDR3 sequencing. Concerning the study's data processing: When patient CD8+ clones exceeding 1% were checked against published virus-specific TCRB sequences, only a few matched. Nothing other than productive TCRB rearrangements was included in the analyses. Defining a clone by its unique TCRB CDR3 sequence, the study calculated clonality as a productive clonality index derived from Shannon entropy. Repertoire overlap between two samples was calculated from the template counts of each clone relative to total templates per sample. V-gene usage from TCRB sequencing and V-gene usage measured by flow cytometry were correlated (Spearman r of 0.61). The clones in this table, taken by TCRdb from immuneACCESS, are in-frame only. Not every clone is retained; where verified, under half of the shortfall comes from an unresolved V gene, and the cause of the rest is unknown. The V and J calls and the clone size are those of that table, but D and trimming were determined from the DNA. The sample profile shows 15,000 to 20,000 clones; roughly 78% of them were found once. The leading ten clones occupy 17% of the sample.

The data belong to a study of somatic mutations in cytotoxic T cells in rheumatoid arthritis (dated by TCRdb to 2016 to 2017). Notes on the research overall: Peripheral blood (30 ml EDTA) was collected from patients immediately after diagnosis and before any treatment began. A FACSAria II or Sony SH800 was used to flow-sort some V beta antibody-stained T-cell populations at nearly 100% purity, and TCRB sequencing was also done on sorted V beta1+ cells. The study asked whether expanded CD8+ T-cell clones in newly diagnosed, untreated rheumatoid arthritis carry somatic mutations, and used TCRB deep sequencing to characterize clonality. A total of some 68 rheumatoid arthritis patients and 20 to 25 healthy controls underwent TCRB deep sequencing. Patient and control groups had essentially identical median ages. Findings and caveats that apply to the study as a whole: In about an eighth of the roughly 65 patients the largest CD8+ clone exceeded 20% of CD8+ cells, and several identical CD8+ TCRB sequences were shared between blood and synovial fluid. It was unknown which antigens the expanded CD8+ clones targeted, and their absence from virus-specific databases did not exclude viral specificity. CD8+ T-cell clonality in rheumatoid arthritis patients was not significantly different from that in age-matched healthy controls. An increase of CD8+ clonality with age was seen in patients (Spearman r ~ 0.46) but not in healthy controls. The slight TRBV07 underrepresentation in patients was not adjusted for multiple comparisons.

V sheds 4 bases and J sheds 7 bases, leaving 17 bases between their ends. The CDR3 measures 14 amino acids from cysteine to phenylalanine. CDR3 DNA is the only sequence kept; it has 42 bases, read in frame from the first base. Taken from the germline V gene, the CDR1 and CDR2 loops are SGDLS and YYNGEE. CD4+ and CD8+ cells were isolated by positive magnetic bead selection on an AutoMACS, and purity was checked by flow cytometry. Initial screening for clonal expansions relied on flow cytometry with a TCR V beta antibody panel, after which sorted CD8+ fractions underwent TCRB deep sequencing for characterization. Isolation of peripheral blood mononuclear cells was done through Ficoll-Paque PLUS density gradient separation. Nucleospin Tissue or Tissue XS kits were used to extract DNA from CD4-enriched, CD8-enriched or PBMC samples, and a Qubit 2.0 fluorometer was used for quantification.

This chain joins TRBV9 to TRBJ1-2; confidence is insufficient to name the D gene. This receptor was obtained from a woman aged 50 to 65 with rheumatoid arthritis. The sample taken for sequencing was CD8+ T cells sorted from blood. At the DNA level, the sequence is TGTGCCAGCAGCCTGGGCCGCTCGCTATTTGGCTACACCTTC. The resulting protein is CASSLGRSLFGYTF.